This T cell receptor beta chain was retrieved from a study of blood T cells in healthy people across ages. For this clonotype: What it recognizes is unknown.

Then a second PCR, running roughly 7 to 11 cycles, was carried out with a sample-barcoded 5' primer and a J-beta primer mix. The study obtained at least 2.5 million CDR3-containing paired-end reads from every sample. In TCRdb, the 5' RACE reads were re-called with MiXCR into one record per CDR3 protein. The sample consists of 800,000 to 1,300,000 distinct CDR3 sequences, 20% to 25% of them appearing once. Regarding the study as a whole: Naive CD4+ cell counts and diversity both ran higher in long-lived than in aged donors. Estimated diversity across one million T cells was deemed an underestimate.

The CDR3 has 15 residues. CDR1 DFQATT and CDR2 SNEGSKA come from the germline V gene (reference sequence). With 6 bases clipped from V and 7 bases from J, the junction kept 8 bases outside the gene matches. The same data also went into a second study, on T cells of mothers and their children. This second report adds: Persisting microchimeric T cell clones went undetected.

The receptor's source is a girl aged 2-10 years in good health. The chain links TRBV20-1 to TRBJ2-2; the match to TRBD2 covers 13 bases. The sample comprised blood. The DNA of the CDR3 is TGCAGTGCACGGACTAGCGGGAGAACAGGCGGGGAGCTGTTTTTT. It yields the protein CSARTSGRTGGELFF.